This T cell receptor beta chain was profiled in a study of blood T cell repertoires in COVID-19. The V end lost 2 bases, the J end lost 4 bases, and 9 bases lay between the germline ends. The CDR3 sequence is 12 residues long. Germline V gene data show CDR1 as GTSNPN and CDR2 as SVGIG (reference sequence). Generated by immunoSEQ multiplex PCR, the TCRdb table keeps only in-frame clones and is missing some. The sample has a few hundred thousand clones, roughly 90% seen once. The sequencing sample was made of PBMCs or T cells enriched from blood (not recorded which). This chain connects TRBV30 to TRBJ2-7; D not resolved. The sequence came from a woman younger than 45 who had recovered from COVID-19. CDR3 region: CAWSPSLYEQYF. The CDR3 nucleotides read TGTGCCTGGAGTCCCTCTTTGTACGAGCAGTACTTC.